This entry lists 21 T cell receptor beta chains sequenced from one sample in a study of regulatory T cells in long-lasting Graves disease. iRepertoire HTBI primers and Arm-PCR of CDR3 regions built TCR beta libraries. Using its own MiXCR run on the multiplex PCR reads, TCRdb lists one record per CDR3 protein. The sample records 300,000 or so distinct CDR3 sequences, around 20% being singletons. Specified time point: persistent/refractory GD, antithyroid drugs over 5 years with positive TRAb. RNA extracted from PBMCs served as the sequencing template. The material sequenced was peripheral blood mononuclear cells (PBMCs), taken when the disease was refractory, from a patient treated with antithyroid drugs. Source of these receptors: a female donor with Graves disease.

This clonotype came up many times. The V and J genes are TRBV29-1 and TRBJ1-5; D is undetermined. CDR1 and CDR2 (germline): SQVTM, ANQGSEA. This CDR3 is built from 13 residues. Trimming pared 4 bases from V and 6 bases from J, leaving 13 bases between. The CDR3 region is CSVVVKAGQPQHF. In nucleotides, the CDR3 is TGCAGCGTTGTCGTGAAAGCAGGTCAGCCCCAGCATTTT.

The chain recombines TRBV4-1 with TRBJ1-1, with TRBD1 identical over 7 bases. The CDR3 sequence is 14 residues long. Germline V gives CDR1 MGHRA, CDR2 YSYEKL. Trimming at V came to 6 bases and at J to 10 bases, leaving 14 bases not matched to a gene. CDR3 DNA sequence: TGCGCCAGCAGACAGGGGTTATGGAGCAGGGGAGCTTTCTTT. The encoded protein is CASRQGLWSRGAFF.

This clonotype was counted a few times. V gene TRBV5-4 combines with J gene TRBJ1-2; D is undetermined. The CDR3 sequence is 13 residues long. V dropped 0 bases and J dropped 10 bases, with 13 bases sitting between them. CDR1 and CDR2 (germline): SGHNT, YYREEE (reference sequence). The CDR3 reads CASSLVSTKIYTF. The CDR3 DNA reads as TGTGCCAGCAGCTTGGTTTCGACAAAAATCTACACCTTC.

Ten or more counts support this clonotype. The V call is TRBV30, the J call TRBJ1-2; D is uncertain. Germline lookup yields CDR1 GTSNPN and CDR2 SVGIG (reference sequence). This CDR3 contains 13 residues. Trimming removed 4 bases at V and 6 bases at J, with 15 bases between. The CDR3, as DNA: TGTGCCTGGACTACCCGGTTGGGGAATGGCTACACCTTC. It specifies CAWTTRLGNGYTF.

V gene TRBV7-9 combines with J gene TRBJ2-3; 7 nucleotides line up with TRBD1. Germline V gives CDR1 SEHNR, CDR2 FQNEAQ (reference sequence). J gave up 3 bases and V 5 bases, and 11 bases lay outside the gene matches. The CDR3 contains 16 residues. The CDR3 DNA follows: TGTGCCAGCAGCCCGTACCAAGGGGGCGAAACAGATACGCAGTATTTT. It translates to CASSPYQGGETDTQYF. Full variable domain (outside the CDR3, taken from reference TRBV7-9 and TRBJ2-3): DTGVSQNPRHKITKRGQNVTFRCDPISEHNRLYWYRQTLGQGPEFLTYFQNEAQLEKSRLLSDRFSAERPKGSFSTLEIQRTEQGDSAMYLCASSPYQGGETDTQYFGPGTRLTVL.

This clonotype has only a few counts. This rearrangement joins TRBV7-9 to TRBJ2-7; 12 bases are a match to TRBD1. This CDR3 has 16 amino acids. Looked up from germline, CDR1 is SEHNR and CDR2 is FQNEAQ (reference sequence). The V and J ends lost 5 bases and 5 bases, in that order; junction bases with no gene match: 10. In DNA form, the CDR3 reads TGTGCCAGCAGCCCAAAAGGGACAGGGGGCAAGAACGAGCAGTACTTC. It encodes CASSPKGTGGKNEQYF.

This clonotype has ten or more counts. The rearrangement uses TRBV6-1 and TRBJ1-1; D not resolved. Germline V lookup: CDR1 MNHNS, CDR2 SASEGT. V was pared by 6 bases and J by 4 bases, with 18 bases between. The CDR3 contains 15 residues. This CDR3 reads CASRAEAAGVTEAFF. Written as DNA, the CDR3 is TGTGCCAGCAGGGCCGAGGCGGCCGGGGTCACTGAAGCTTTCTTT.

At least ten counts were recorded for this clonotype. The chain is built from TRBV12-3 or TRBV12-4 and TRBJ1-5; TRBD1 is a possible D gene (5 bases). This CDR3 is 14 amino acids long. The V and J ends lost 6 bases and 5 bases respectively, with 14 bases between them. The CDR3 bases are TGTGCCAGCAGCCTGACAGAAACCTATCAGCCCCAGCATTTT. Translating gives CASSLTETYQPQHF.

This clonotype was picked up a small number of times. The chain is built from TRBV20-1 and TRBJ1-4; D call uncertain. Trimming pared 0 bases from V and 5 bases from J, leaving 13 bases between. CDR1 is DFQATT, CDR2 SNEGSKA, per germline (reference sequence). The length of the CDR3 is 15 residues. CDR3 sequence reads: CSARDGGVWNEKLFF. The CDR3 coding sequence is TGCAGTGCTAGAGATGGCGGGGTTTGGAATGAAAAACTGTTTTTT.

The J gene is TRBJ2-5, the V gene TRBV28, with 11 bases identical to TRBD2. J was trimmed by 5 bases and V by 5 bases; bases with no gene match: 7. This CDR3 has 15 residues. CDR1 and CDR2 (germline): MDHEN, SYDVKM. The CDR3 region is CASSNRLAGRETQYF. In nucleotides, the CDR3 is TGTGCCAGCAGTAATCGACTAGCGGGACGGGAGACCCAGTACTTC.

This clonotype has ten or more counts. V and J are TRBV11-2 and TRBJ1-6; possibly TRBD1 for D (5 bases). V dropped 6 bases and J dropped 7 bases, with 16 bases sitting between them. This CDR3 region has 15 residues. Germline lookup yields CDR1 SGHAT and CDR2 FQNNGV. CDR3 bases: TGTGCCAGCAGGCCGCCGGGACGGGGAAATTCACCCCTCCACTTT. It encodes CASRPPGRGNSPLHF.

This clonotype came up a few times. A junction end diverges from the germline sequence, so it may reflect a read error. This chain joins TRBV24-1 and TRBJ1-1; 8 nucleotides agree with TRBD1. Germline V gene lookup returns CDR1 KGHDR and CDR2 SFDVKD. CDR3 length: 14 residues. In nucleotides, the CDR3 is TGTGCCGCCAGTGCGACAGGGGCGAACACTGAAGCTTTCTTT. It specifies CAASATGANTEAFF.

The gene calls are TRBV15 and TRBJ2-2; TRBD2 might be the D (5 bases). The germline CDR1 and CDR2 sequences are LNHNV and YYDKDF (reference sequence). V lost 0 bases and J lost 5, with 10 bases in between. This CDR3 contains 15 residues. CDR3 loop: CATSRERGLTGELFF. In DNA, the CDR3 is TGTGCCACCAGCAGAGAACGGGGTCTAACCGGGGAGCTGTTTTTT.

This chain links TRBV3-1 with TRBJ2-2; D gene ambiguous. The CDR3 extends over 13 amino acids. The ends were cut back, 2 bases at V and 7 bases at J, with 8 bases in the middle. Per germline, CDR1 LGHDT and CDR2 YNNKEL (reference sequence). The CDR3 spells CASSQLSIGELFF. The CDR3 coding sequence is TGTGCCAGCAGCCAACTTAGCATCGGGGAGCTGTTTTTT.

The chain recombines TRBV12-3 or TRBV12-4 with TRBJ2-1, with D possibly being TRBD2 (6 bases). CDR3 length: 14 residues. V was shortened by 1 base and J by 5 bases, with 9 bases between the two germline ends. This CDR3 reads CASSLGGGNNEQFF. Written as DNA, the CDR3 is TGTGCCAGCAGTTTAGGTGGAGGGAACAATGAGCAGTTCTTC.

This clonotype was seen repeatedly, ten times or more. The chain combines TRBV28 with TRBJ2-5, with D unresolved. Germline V CDR1 and CDR2: MDHEN, SYDVKM. The CDR3 has 14 amino acids. V lost 6 bases and J 7 bases, leaving 18 bases between the germline ends. The CDR3 DNA sequence: TGTGCCAGCAGATCCCAAAGTGGGGATTGGACCCAGTACTTC. Its translation: CASRSQSGDWTQYF.

This chain connects TRBV5-1 to TRBJ1-1; no clear D. The CDR3 consists of 15 residues. The V gene lost 2 bases and the J gene lost 0 bases, with 11 bases spanning the gap. The V gene's germline CDR1 is SGHRS and CDR2 YFSETQ. CDR3 sequence (DNA): TGCGCCAGCAGCTTAGATACAGAGTTGAACACTGAAGCTTTCTTT. It yields the protein CASSLDTELNTEAFF.

This clonotype was found a few times. V usage is TRBV7-4 and J usage is TRBJ2-7, with D uncertain. The V end was cut by 7 bases, the J end by 12 bases, with 7 bases between. The CDR3 covers 8 residues. Germline V lookup: CDR1 SGHVT, CDR2 SQSDAQ. In nucleotides, the CDR3 is TGTGCCAGCACCCGGCGGTACTTC. It is translated as CASTRRYF. The whole variable domain, remainder taken from reference TRBV7-4 and TRBJ2-7, is GAGVSQSPRYKVAKRGRDVALRCDSISGHVTLYWYRQTLGQGSEVLTYSQSDAQRDKSGRPSGRFSAERPERSVSTLKIQRTEQGDSAVYLCASTRRYFGPGTRLTVT.

This clonotype was detected ten times or more. The rearrangement links TRBV29-1 to TRBJ1-2; TRBD1 matches at 7 bases. CDR1 is SQVTM, CDR2 ANQGSEA, per germline. Trimming at V came to 5 bases and at J to 8 bases, leaving 5 bases not matched to a gene. The CDR3 extends over 11 amino acids. The chain's CDR3 is CSVWTGWGYTF. Written as DNA, the CDR3 is TGCAGCGTTTGGACAGGATGGGGCTACACCTTC.

This clonotype was observed a handful of times. The chain has TRBV4-1 and TRBJ1-1; no firm D call. CDR1 is MGHRA and CDR2 is YSYEKL in the germline V gene. The CDR3 has 14 residues. Trimming removed 4 bases from V and 2 bases from J, with 11 bases in between. The CDR3 reads CASSLGVVNTEAFF. The CDR3 region has the DNA TGCGCCAGCAGCCTCGGGGTGGTTAACACTGAAGCTTTCTTT.

The chain joins TRBV29-1 to TRBJ1-6; weak D call: TRBD1 (5 bases). Deletions cut 7 bases from V and 1 base from J, with 8 bases between. This CDR3 spans 13 amino acids. Germline V gives CDR1 SQVTM, CDR2 ANQGSEA. The CDR3 region is CSAGSSYNSPLHF. In DNA, the CDR3 is TGCAGCGCAGGGTCTTCCTATAATTCACCCCTCCACTTT.